Shown below are 21 T cell receptor beta chains from a single sample sequenced in a study of T cells in Graves' hyperthyroidism and ophthalmopathy. RNA transcripts gave rise to amplified TCR beta CDR3 regions. When the TCR CDR3 underwent first-round RT-PCR, the HTBI primer set was used. Using its own MiXCR run on the multiplex PCR reads, TCRdb lists one record per CDR3 protein. The table has over 500,000 distinct CDR3 sequences, more than 15% seen once; the top ten hold approximately 32%. Sequencing used blood. The receptor set was obtained from a woman younger than 45 with Graves' ophthalmopathy.

There are many counts of this clonotype. V and J are TRBV3-1 and TRBJ2-2; no reliable D call. The CDR3 sequence is 15 residues long. V was pared by 0 bases and J by 2 bases, with 7 bases between. Germline assignment: CDR1 LGHDT and CDR2 YNNKEL (reference sequence). CDR3 bases: TGTGCCAGCAGCCAAGAAGCGCTTAACACCGGGGAGCTGTTTTTT. Protein product: CASSQEALNTGELFF.

This clonotype was counted a few times. The CDR3 sequence is CASSFIAANTGELFF. DNA of the CDR3: TGTGCCAGCAGCTTTATAGCGGCCAACACCGGGGAGCTGTTTTTT. This sequence joins TRBV7-6 and TRBJ2-2, with D possibly TRBD2 on 6 matching bases. Per the germline V gene, CDR1 is SGHVS and CDR2 is FNYEAQ. V lost 3 bases, J lost 2 bases, and 10 bases lay in between. The CDR3 spans 15 residues.

This clonotype appeared a few times. The chain has TRBV10-3 and TRBJ1-5, with D tentatively TRBD1 (5 bases). V gave up 0 bases and J gave up 4 bases, with 10 bases separating them. CDR1 and CDR2 (germline): ENHRY, SYGVKD. The length of the CDR3 is 15 residues. The CDR3 spells CAISESAGRNQPQHF. DNA for the CDR3: TGTGCCATCAGTGAGTCGGCAGGGAGGAATCAGCCCCAGCATTTT.

This clonotype was found many times. The J gene is TRBJ2-7, the V gene TRBV28, with 9 bases fitting TRBD1. From germline, CDR1 is MDHEN and CDR2 SYDVKM. CDR3 length equals 15 residues. V was pared by 5 bases and J by 2 bases, with 7 bases of the junction left unmatched. The CDR3 nucleotides are TGTGCCAGCAGTACATTCCGGGACAGGGCCTACGAGCAGTACTTC. Amino acid sequence: CASSTFRDRAYEQYF.

This chain connects TRBV5-1 to TRBJ1-2, with D uncertain. Germline loops: CDR1 SGHRS, CDR2 YFSETQ. V gave up 0 bases and J gave up 2 bases, with 8 bases separating them. CDR3 size: 14 residues. The CDR3 loop reads CASSLAQRNYGYTF. In DNA form, the CDR3 reads TGCGCCAGCAGCTTGGCGCAACGAAACTATGGCTACACCTTC.

This clonotype was observed at least ten times. The chain has TRBV10-3 and TRBJ2-7; tentatively, D is TRBD1 (6 bases). V dropped 11 bases and J dropped 4 bases, with 21 bases sitting between them. The CDR3 spans 14 residues. Germline CDR1 is ENHRY and CDR2 is SYGVKD. CDR3 in DNA: TGTGCCTCTACCCCAGGGGAAGGTCAGTACGAGCAGTACTTC. It encodes CASTPGEGQYEQYF.

The chain uses TRBV25-1 and TRBJ1-4; D is ambiguous. The length of the CDR3 is 14 residues. V was cut by 3 bases and J by 5 bases, with 10 bases left in between. Germline assignment: CDR1 MGHDK and CDR2 SYGVNS. The CDR3 here is CASSDLSGNEKLFF. The CDR3 DNA reads TGTGCCAGCAGTGATCTGAGCGGAAATGAAAAACTGTTTTTT.

This clonotype was recorded at least ten times. V usage is TRBV13 and J usage is TRBJ2-7; D is uncertain. V lost 4 bases, J lost 0 bases, and 16 bases lay in between. CDR3 length equals 16 residues. The germline gives CDR1 PRHDT, CDR2 FYEKMQ (reference sequence). CDR3 coding DNA: TGTGCCAGCAGCTCGTCCCCCCCGACGAACTCCTACGAGCAGTACTTC. It yields the protein CASSSSPPTNSYEQYF. Full variable domain (remainder filled in from reference TRBV13 and TRBJ2-7): AAGVIQSPRHLIKEKRETATLKCYPIPRHDTVYWYQQGPGQDPQFLISFYEKMQSDKGSIPDRFSAQQFSDYHSELNMSSLELGDSALYFCASSSSPPTNSYEQYFGPGTRLTVT.

V is TRBV2 and J is TRBJ1-6; 9 nucleotides align to TRBD1. Germline CDR1 and CDR2: SNHLY and FYNNEI. The J segment lost 9 bases and the V segment lost 7 bases, leaving 7 bases of the junction unmatched. The CDR3 extends over 14 amino acids. The CDR3 is CASINDRGSSPLHF. CDR3 bases: TGTGCCAGCATTAACGACAGGGGGTCTTCACCCCTCCACTTT.

The chain recombines TRBV12-3 or TRBV12-4 with TRBJ2-1; D could derive from TRBD1 or TRBD2 (5 bases each). Trimming took off 6 bases at V and 4 bases at J, with 16 bases between the two ends. The CDR3 runs 15 residues. Written as DNA, the CDR3 is TGTGCCAGCAGGCGAGACGGGACCGCTTACAATGAGCAGTTCTTC. As protein: CASRRDGTAYNEQFF.

The V and J genes are TRBV5-1 and TRBJ2-5; D unresolved. Germline assignment: CDR1 SGHRS and CDR2 YFSETQ. V was shortened by 9 bases and J by 3 bases, with 15 bases between the two germline ends. This CDR3 contains 13 residues. CDR3 bases: TGCGCCACCCAGGTGGGGTGGGAAGAGACCCAGTACTTC. Translated: CATQVGWEETQYF.

This clonotype has a handful of counts. The chain carries TRBV6-2 or TRBV6-3 and TRBJ2-7; D call uncertain. Trimming left V 7 bases short and J 2 bases short, with 9 bases between. This CDR3 is built from 12 residues. The V gene's germline CDR1 is MNHEY and CDR2 SVGEGT. The CDR3 nucleotides read TGTGCCAGCACGGACGGAACCTACGAGCAGTACTTC. Protein sequence: CASTDGTYEQYF.

This clonotype came up a few times. The gene calls are TRBV4-3 and TRBJ2-2; D is uncertain. The CDR3 contains 13 residues. The V gene's germline CDR1 is LGHNA and CDR2 YSLEER. V gave up 1 base and J gave up 8 bases, with 8 bases separating them. CDR3 protein: CASSQGFQGELFF. The CDR3 DNA reads TGCGCCAGCAGCCAAGGGTTCCAGGGGGAGCTGTTTTTT.

This clonotype was detected only a few times. V usage is TRBV7-9 and J usage is TRBJ1-1, with a possible D match to TRBD1 (5 bases). In germline, CDR1 is SEHNR, CDR2 FQNEAQ (reference sequence). V lost 5 bases and J lost 4, with 14 bases in between. The CDR3 has 14 amino acids. For the CDR3, the DNA is TGTGCCAGCAGCCCGGACGGGCAGGGCACTGAAGCTTTCTTT. Translating gives CASSPDGQGTEAFF. Looking up the rest from reference TRBV7-9 and TRBJ1-1 gives the full variable domain: DTGVSQNPRHKITKRGQNVTFRCDPISEHNRLYWYRQTLGQGPEFLTYFQNEAQLEKSRLLSDRFSAERPKGSFSTLEIQRTEQGDSAMYLCASSPDGQGTEAFFGQGTRLTVV.

This clonotype was picked up many times. The rearrangement uses TRBV15 and TRBJ2-5; D gene unclear. Deletions cut 0 bases from V and 5 bases from J, with 13 bases between. The CDR3 is 15 residues long. Per germline, CDR1 LNHNV and CDR2 YYDKDF (reference sequence). The chain's CDR3 is CATSRDLEGIETQYF. CDR3 bases: TGTGCCACCAGCAGAGATCTGGAAGGGATCGAGACCCAGTACTTC.

This clonotype has at least ten counts. The rearrangement uses TRBV6-1 and TRBJ2-1, with D perhaps TRBD1 (6 bases). With 5 bases removed from V and 4 bases from J, the gap between germline ends came to 9 bases. Germline V gene sequence: CDR1 MNHNS, CDR2 SASEGT. The CDR3 runs to 13 residues. CDR3 DNA sequence: TGTGCCAGCAGTCGGGACACTTACAATGAGCAGTTCTTC. Protein product: CASSRDTYNEQFF.

On this clonotype itself: Given the absence of the conserved phenylalanine or tryptophan at the CDR3 end, a read error is likely. This sequence joins TRBV15 and TRBJ2-6; 7 bases map to TRBD1. The trim removed 5 bases at V and 0 bases at J, leaving 7 bases unmatched. Germline V gene lookup returns CDR1 LNHNV and CDR2 YYDKDF (reference sequence). There are 17 residues in the CDR3. CDR3 in DNA: TGTGCCACCAGCCGACAGGGTTTACTCTCTGGGGCCAACGTCCTGACTCTC. This encodes CATSRQGLLSGANVLTL.

This clonotype has more than one count but fewer than ten. The CDR3 sequence: CASSVGQLANTEAFF. CDR3 bases: TGTGCCAGCAGCGTAGGGCAGCTCGCGAACACTGAAGCTTTCTTT. The rearrangement uses TRBV9 and TRBJ1-1; D is unclear. In germline, CDR1 is SGDLS, CDR2 YYNGEE. V was pared by 0 bases and J by 1 base, with 10 bases between. There are 15 residues in the CDR3.

This chain uses TRBV6-2 or TRBV6-3 with TRBJ2-1; TRBD2 matches 11 bases. This CDR3 region has 17 residues. The ends lost 5 bases at V and 5 bases at J; junction bases unmatched: 11. CDR1 MNHEY and CDR2 SVGEGT come from the germline V gene. The CDR3 reads CASSPPPGLAANNEQFF. CDR3 sequence (DNA): TGTGCCAGCAGTCCACCCCCGGGACTAGCGGCGAACAATGAGCAGTTCTTC.

This clonotype was counted ten times or more. This chain links TRBV11-2 with TRBJ2-7; TRBD2 aligns across 8 bases. CDR1 is SGHAT, CDR2 FQNNGV, per germline. Unmatched junction bases numbered 9, after V lost 8 bases and J lost 6 bases. The CDR3 spans 13 residues. CDR3 nucleotides: TGTGCCAGCGCCCCGGGAGGGGGGCTCGAGCAGTACTTC. Its protein is CASAPGGGLEQYF.

This clonotype was observed a few times. This chain links TRBV28 with TRBJ1-3; the match to TRBD1 covers 10 bases. Trimming at V came to 6 bases and at J to 2 bases, leaving 4 bases not matched to a gene. This CDR3 has 15 amino acids. The V gene's germline CDR1 is MDHEN and CDR2 SYDVKM. The CDR3 DNA reads TGTGCCAGCAGCCGTGGACAGGGGGCTGGAAACACCATATATTTT. Translating gives CASSRGQGAGNTIYF.